This T cell receptor beta chain was recovered during a study of identical twins. Study-wide results and caveats: Sequences that were out-of-frame, alpha and twin-shared displayed an excess of low generation probability.

With template switching, a universal primer site was added, and the cDNA carried unique molecular identifiers. In TCRdb, the 5' RACE reads were re-called with MiXCR into one record per CDR3 protein. The sample consists of about 200,000 distinct CDR3 sequences, roughly 15% of them appearing once. With respect to this clonotype: Its antigen is undetermined.

Germline CDR1 and CDR2: LGHNA and YSLEER. Trimming removed 0 bases at V and 3 bases at J, with 6 bases between. The CDR3 has 14 residues. The sample was also linked to a second study, of T cells expressing NK-cell markers.

Specimen: CD8+ T cells sorted from blood. The J gene is TRBJ2-1, the V gene TRBV4-3; unclear D gene. The TCR originated in a young woman in good health. CDR3 nucleotide sequence: TGCGCCAGCAGCCAAGATGGCTTCTACAATGAGCAGTTCTTC. As protein: CASSQDGFYNEQFF.